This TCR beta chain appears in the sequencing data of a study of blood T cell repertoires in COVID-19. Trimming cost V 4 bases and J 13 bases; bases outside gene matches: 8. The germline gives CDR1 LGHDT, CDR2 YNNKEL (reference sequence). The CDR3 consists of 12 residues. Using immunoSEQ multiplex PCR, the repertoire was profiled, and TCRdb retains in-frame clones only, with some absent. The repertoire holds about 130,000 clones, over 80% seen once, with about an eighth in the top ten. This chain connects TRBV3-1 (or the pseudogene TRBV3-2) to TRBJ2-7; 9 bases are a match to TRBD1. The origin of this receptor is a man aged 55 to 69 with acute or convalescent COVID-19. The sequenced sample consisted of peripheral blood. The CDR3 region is CASSPERDRVYF. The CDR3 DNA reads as TGTGCCAGCAGCCCTGAGCGGGACAGGGTCTACTTC.